This TCR beta chain appears in the sequencing data of a study of blood T cell repertoires in COVID-19. Overall study context: Italy, Spain and the United States were the sources of the convalescent and acute COVID-19 samples. Sources were T cells, B-cell-depleted T cells, or PBMCs; the material itself was cDNA or gDNA.

Original processing methods: Amplification from reference gene primers served as the basis for estimated nucleated cell counts. The protocol was immunoSEQ multiplex PCR, while the TCRdb copy is restricted to in-frame clones and leaves out a portion. The DNA gave D and trimming, while V, J and clone size come from that table. The sample yields some 110,000 clones, 82% seen once. Trimming pared 6 bases from V and 0 bases from J, leaving 9 bases between. This CDR3 has 15 residues. The germline gives CDR1 LNHDA, CDR2 SQIVND (reference sequence). The chain has TRBV19 and TRBJ1-6, with no clear D. What was sequenced was peripheral blood. The clonotype was recovered from a man between 60 and 75 years old with acute or convalescent COVID-19. The CDR3 DNA reads as TGTGCCAGTAGCGAAAGGAGCTCCTATAATTCACCCCTCCACTTT. Translating gives CASSERSSYNSPLHF.